This TCR beta chain was sequenced in a study of early T cells in non-severe SARS-CoV-2 infection. Study background: Unsorted whole blood bulk RNA was sequenced, with unpaired chains. Study-wide results and limits: Sequences matched to VDJdb favored anti-spike CD8 responses, while private and CD4 specificities were missed.

A few counts support this clonotype. Its antigen is still unknown. Individual cDNA molecules were tagged with unique molecular identifiers. MiXCR was run by TCRdb on the 5' RACE reads, yielding one entry per CDR3 protein. The table shows 55,000 to 80,000 distinct CDR3 sequences, with roughly 9% occurring only once. CDR3 size: 15 residues. Germline CDR1 reads SGHKS; CDR2 reads YYEKEE (reference sequence). Trimming left V 1 base short and J 3 bases short, with 13 bases between. The chain carries TRBV5-5 and TRBJ1-1, with D hard to call. The starting material was whole blood, obtained at baseline. The clonotype was recovered from an adult who was a healthcare worker with PCR-confirmed SARS-CoV-2 infection or an uninfected control (not recorded which). CDR3 DNA: TGTGCCAGCAGCTTGCAAGGCCTACCGGACACTGAAGCTTTCTTT. Its protein product is CASSLQGLPDTEAFF.